These 11 T cell receptor beta chains share one sample of origin, sequenced in a study of cytomegalovirus exposure and HLA in healthy donors. The PCR ran on 60 Vbeta and 13 Jbeta primers. Repertoires were generated with immunoSEQ multiplex PCR, while TCRdb's copy carries only in-frame clones and drops some. The sample lists about 150,000 clones; over 65% were seen once. Input material: PBMCs. The receptors derive from a woman in her twenties or thirties in good health and CMV-seropositive.

The chain joins TRBV11-2 to TRBJ2-3; D is possibly TRBD1 (6 bases). Germline lookup yields CDR1 SGHAT and CDR2 FQNNGV. The CDR3 runs 15 residues. Trimming cost V 4 bases and J 1 base, with 12 bases left between them. Here the CDR3 DNA reads TGTGCCAGCAGCTCTCAGGGGTTACGCACAGATACGCAGTATTTT. Translating gives CASSSQGLRTDTQYF.

The chain joins TRBV11-3 to TRBJ2-7, with TRBD1 matching 10 bases. With 1 base clipped from V and 7 bases from J, the junction kept 4 bases outside the gene matches. Germline CDR1 is SGHNT and CDR2 is YENEEA. There are 14 residues in the CDR3. The CDR3 protein is CASSLGDRGYEQYF. The CDR3 DNA reads as TGTGCCAGCAGCTTAGGGGACAGGGGATATGAGCAGTACTTC.

The chain recombines TRBV6-5 with TRBJ2-5; D not certain. CDR3 length equals 16 residues. Germline V lookup: CDR1 MNHEY, CDR2 SVGAGI. Trimming left V 5 bases short and J 2 bases short, with 18 bases between. The CDR3, as DNA: TGTGCCAGCAGTAACTTTCACTTAGCAGAACAAGAGACCCAGTACTTC. Its translation is CASSNFHLAEQETQYF.

The J gene is TRBJ2-1, the V gene TRBV10-3; 16 bases line up with TRBD2. V lost 5 bases and J lost 0; bases outside the gene matches: 10. The CDR3 extends over 20 amino acids. The V gene's germline CDR1 is ENHRY and CDR2 SYGVKD. The CDR3 coding sequence is TGTGCCATCAGTCCCCGGGGGACTAGCGGGAGGGGGGACTCCTACAATGAGCAGTTCTTC. Protein product: CAISPRGTSGRGDSYNEQFF.

The V call is TRBV7-2, the J call TRBJ1-2; possibly TRBD1 for D (5 bases). V gave up 1 base and J gave up 7 bases, with 19 bases separating them. The germline V gene has CDR1 SGHTA and CDR2 FQGNSA. The CDR3 runs 16 residues. The chain's CDR3 is CASSLGSPGSGAGYTF. DNA of the CDR3: TGTGCCAGCAGCTTAGGTTCCCCAGGGTCGGGAGCTGGCTACACCTTC.

The sample holds a few counts of this clone. V gene TRBV6-1 combines with J gene TRBJ1-1; the match to TRBD1 covers 10 bases. The V and J ends lost 6 bases and 8 bases, in that order; junction bases with no gene match: 9. The CDR3 spans 14 residues. The germline V gene encodes CDR1 MNHNS and CDR2 SASEGT. CDR3 nucleotide sequence: TGTGCCAGCAGAGCGACCGGGACAGGGGCGGAAGCTTTCTTT. It specifies CASRATGTGAEAFF.

The V gene is TRBV7-6, the J gene TRBJ2-7, with 10 nucleotides matching TRBD2. Germline trimming cut 5 bases from V and 3 bases from J; bases unmatched to any gene: 7. From germline, CDR1 is SGHVS and CDR2 FNYEAQ. The CDR3 loop spans 15 amino acids. CDR3 amino acids: CASSVDPSGSYEQYF. The DNA for the CDR3 is TGTGCCAGCAGCGTCGATCCTAGCGGGAGCTACGAGCAGTACTTC. Full variable domain (outside the CDR3, taken from reference TRBV7-6 and TRBJ2-7): GAGVSQSPRYKVTKRGQDVALRCDPISGHVSLYWYRQALGQGPEFLTYFNYEAQQDKSGLPNDRFSAERPEGSISTLTIQRTEQRDSAMYRCASSVDPSGSYEQYFGPGTRLTVT.

The chain employs TRBV27 and TRBJ2-7; 8 positions match TRBD2. CDR1 and CDR2 from the germline V gene are MNHEY and SMNVEV (reference sequence). V lost 3 bases to trimming and J lost 4 bases; unmatched junction nucleotides: 5. The CDR3 has 14 residues. The CDR3 protein is CASSFLGGGYEQYF. The CDR3 DNA reads TGTGCCAGCAGTTTTCTCGGGGGGGGGTACGAGCAGTACTTC.

Points on this clone: The junction departs from the called germline gene at one end, perhaps through a read error. The chain uses TRBV5-1 and TRBJ2-3; 10 nucleotides align to TRBD1. The CDR3 is 12 residues long. The germline CDR1 and CDR2 sequences are SGHRS and YFSETQ. The CDR3 region has the DNA TGCGCCAGCAGTCCAGACAGGGGGCGCGTAAATTTT. Translated: CASSPDRGRVNF. The full variable domain, completed using reference TRBV5-1 and TRBJ2-3, is KAGVTQTPRYLIKTRGQQVTLSCSPISGHRSVSWYQQTPGQGLQFLFEYFSETQRNKGNFPGRFSGRQFSNSRSEMNVSTLELGDSALYLCASSPDRGRVNFGPGTRLTVL.

The chain employs TRBV5-4 and TRBJ1-1; TRBD1 is a possible D gene (5 bases). Trimming took 0 bases from V and 3 from J, leaving 9 bases between them. This CDR3 spans 14 amino acids. Per the germline V gene, CDR1 is SGHNT and CDR2 is YYREEE (reference sequence). The CDR3 here is CASSLETVDTEAFF. The CDR3 DNA is TGTGCCAGCAGCTTGGAGACAGTGGACACTGAAGCTTTCTTT.

J is TRBJ1-2 and V is TRBV5-1; 7 bases agree with TRBD1. The CDR3 covers 14 residues. After removal of 0 bases from V and 8 bases from J, the junction contained 7 bases not matched to a gene. Germline CDR1 SGHRS, CDR2 YFSETQ. CDR3 residues: CASSLEQGMKGYTF. The CDR3 DNA reads TGCGCCAGCAGCTTGGAACAGGGGATGAAGGGCTACACCTTC.